The 11 T cell receptor beta chains listed next were all sequenced from one sample in a study of blood T cells in healthy people across ages (dated by TCRdb to the mid-2010s). Library prep was done by 5' RACE. The instrument given in TCRdb is Illumina HiSeq 2500. The second PCR ran for about 6 to 12 cycles and used a J-beta primer mix along with a sample-barcoded 5' primer. TCRdb reprocessing: public reads trimmed at Q25 with fastp, clones called with MiXCR, in-frame beta chains kept. Identical CDR3 protein sequences are pooled into one entry, listed with their most common genes and DNA. The sample table lists roughly 1,500,000 distinct CDR3 sequences, 40% to 50% of them with a count of one. The ten largest clones take up 7% to 9.5% of the sample. Input material: blood. All receptors derive from a woman between 18 and 29 years old in good health.

The V call is TRBV7-3, the J call TRBJ2-1; TRBD2 is a possible D gene (6 bases). The CDR3 length is 15 residues. Looked up from germline, CDR1 is SGHTA and CDR2 is FQGTGA. V lost 1 base to trimming and J lost 6 bases, with 13 bases between them. The CDR3 here is CASSLMGGKRNEQFF. CDR3 DNA: TGTGCCAGCAGCTTAATGGGCGGGAAGCGCAATGAGCAGTTCTTC.

As to this clonotype: One junction end does not reproduce the germline sequence, and a read error may be involved. The chain is built from TRBV3-1 and TRBJ2-1; 10 nucleotides match TRBD2. CDR3 size: 16 residues. In germline, CDR1 is LGHDT, CDR2 YNNKEL (reference sequence). The CDR3 DNA sequence: TGTGCCAGCAGCCCAACTAGCGGGGCCAACTACAATGGGCAGTTCTTC. Translated, it gives CASSPTSGANYNGQFF.

The genes are TRBV9 and TRBJ1-2, with D possibly TRBD1 on 6 matching bases. Germline V gene lookup returns CDR1 SGDLS and CDR2 YYNGEE. V gave up 1 base and J gave up 7 bases, with 20 bases separating them. This CDR3 contains 16 residues. The CDR3 region is CASSVRGTGFPIGYTF. CDR3 bases: TGTGCCAGCAGCGTAAGAGGAACAGGGTTCCCCATTGGCTACACCTTC.

CDR3 coding DNA: TGTGCCAGCAGCTTCCGTAGCGGGAGCCTTGTCAGCTCCTACAATGAGCAGTTCTTC. Protein: CASSFRSGSLVSSYNEQFF. The V call is TRBV13, the J call TRBJ2-1, with 9 bases aligning to TRBD2. V lost 3 bases to trimming and J lost 0 bases; unmatched junction nucleotides: 12. CDR1 and CDR2 (germline): PRHDT, FYEKMQ (reference sequence). There are 19 residues in the CDR3.

This chain links TRBV5-1 with TRBJ2-1; tentatively, D is TRBD1 or TRBD2 (5 bases each). The DNA end favors TRBJ2-7, so the J call may be wrong. Germline V lookup: CDR1 SGHRS, CDR2 YFSETQ. This CDR3 is 15 amino acids long. CDR3 residues: CASSLGDLSYNEQYF. Here the CDR3 DNA reads TGCGCCAGCAGCTTAGGGGACCTCTCCTACAATGAGCAGTACTTC.

The chain has TRBV3-1 and TRBJ2-4; no reliable D call. This CDR3 has 15 residues. Germline CDR1 reads LGHDT; CDR2 reads YNNKEL (reference sequence). Trimming removed 0 bases at V and 6 bases at J, with 12 bases between. The CDR3 loop reads CASSQEGYSSNIQYF. The CDR3 bases are TGTGCCAGCAGCCAAGAAGGGTACAGTTCAAACATTCAGTACTTC.

The chain employs TRBV12-3 or TRBV12-4 and TRBJ1-2; D gene ambiguous. The V and J ends lost 7 bases and 3 bases respectively, with 12 bases between them. This CDR3 is 13 amino acids long. The CDR3 DNA reads TGTGCCAGCAAACCTAGAGTCCACTATGGCTACACCTTC. The encoded protein is CASKPRVHYGYTF.

This clonotype is a singleton in its sample. Given a much more abundant clone one base away, this may be a read error. This chain links TRBV12-3 or TRBV12-4 with TRBJ1-5; no clear D. The germline V and J ends were trimmed by 7 bases and 0 bases, with 4 bases remaining between them. There are 12 residues in the CDR3. The CDR3 coding sequence is TGTGCCAGCAACCTTAGCAATCAGCCCCAGCATTTT. It encodes CASNLSNQPQHF.

The rearrangement uses TRBV9 and TRBJ2-1; 8 bases line up with TRBD2. The end of the DNA fits TRBJ2-7 better, so the J call may be wrong. The CDR3 runs to 14 residues. Germline CDR1 and CDR2: SGDLS and YYNGEE. CDR3 coding DNA: TGTGCCAGCAGCGTGACGGGGGGGCCTTACGAGCAGTACTTC. It yields the protein CASSVTGGPYEQYF.

The chain combines TRBV4-1 with TRBJ2-3; D is uncertain. The CDR3 is 15 amino acids. V gave up 4 bases and J gave up 4 bases, with 15 bases separating them. Germline V gene sequence: CDR1 MGHRA, CDR2 YSYEKL. The CDR3 DNA follows: TGCGCCAGCAGCCGCCTAGGCCTAGACGCAGATACGCAGTATTTT. Protein product: CASSRLGLDADTQYF.

Only a few counts were recorded for this clonotype. Written as DNA, the CDR3 is TGTGCCAGCAGTTTACGGATTAATCAGCCCCAGCATTTT. As protein: CASSLRINQPQHF. The chain combines TRBV28 with TRBJ1-5; D gene unclear. Germline V gives CDR1 MDHEN, CDR2 SYDVKM. This CDR3 is built from 13 residues. V dropped 2 bases and J dropped 4 bases, with 6 bases sitting between them.